This T cell receptor beta chain was obtained from a study of cytomegalovirus exposure and HLA in healthy donors. Findings of the study overall: Later, an analysis showed that TCR beta chains associated with HLA were more clonally expanded than others that were equally common.

Primers for the PCR totalled 60 Vbeta and 13 Jbeta. Original processing methods: A later analysis tallied approximately 80 million unique TCR beta chains, around 11 million of them shared. Measured with immunoSEQ multiplex PCR; TCRdb has only the in-frame clones, and not every one. D and trimming come from the DNA, and the V and J calls and clone size come from that table. The table lists 81,000 or so clones, 62% of them singletons. This clone came up a few times. As yet, its antigen is unknown. Per the germline V gene, CDR1 is MNHNS and CDR2 is SASEGT. This CDR3 is 13 amino acids long. Trimming pared 1 base from V and 4 bases from J, leaving 7 bases between.

This clonotype was obtained from a woman in her twenties or thirties in good health and CMV-seropositive. This chain joins TRBV6-1 and TRBJ1-1; D ambiguous. The sequencing input was PBMCs. CDR3 DNA: TGTGCCAGCAGTGAAGGTGGCATCACTGAAGCTTTCTTT. This codes for CASSEGGITEAFF.